This T cell receptor beta chain comes out of a study of cytomegalovirus exposure and HLA in healthy donors. CDR3 length equals 17 residues. Trimming removed 4 bases from V and 4 bases from J; junction bases left unmatched: 15. Germline V gives CDR1 SGHNT, CDR2 YYREEE (reference sequence). This clone was seen only a few times. What it binds is not known. Study-level results: Rare TCR sequences dominated, though some public TCRs recurred in many donors. Among the sequence variants, a highly shared cluster was likely an artifact of sequencing. There were reportedly fewer N-insertions in an Asian-associated ancestry cluster than the roughly 680-donor mean, in a later analysis. When presence/absence was analysed, sequencing depth was taken to be roughly uniform across donors.

PCR amplification relied on 60 Vbeta primers (plus 13 Jbeta primers). Some clones are missing from TCRdb's copy, which holds only in-frame ones; the method was immunoSEQ multiplex PCR. The sample has approximately 170,000 clones; about 76% are singletons. The source material was PBMCs. The chain is built from TRBV5-4 and TRBJ1-1; 8 positions agree with TRBD1. The clonotype comes from a male donor in good health and CMV-seropositive. The chain's CDR3 is CASSAPTGAGQATEAFF. CDR3 nucleotide sequence: TGTGCCAGCAGCGCTCCCACGGGTGCGGGACAGGCCACTGAAGCTTTCTTT.